This TCR beta chain was captured by sequencing in a study of shared clonotypes between healthy human individuals. Clones were sequenced by immunoSEQ multiplex PCR, and TCRdb holds only the in-frame ones, with some missing. Of around 1 million clones listed, over 60% were seen once; the top ten hold nearly 1.5%. As for this clone: What it binds is unknown.

Study-wide results and limits: The naive CD4 repertoires of a handful of donors were compared, and approximately 5.3% of clonotypes were shared.

Each of the donors was a healthy adult who was HIV-negative and had not had a recent acute infection or vaccination. The study separated CD4+ cells into CD45RA+ naive and CD45RA-negative memory subsets. This CDR3 has 14 residues. The germline V and J ends were trimmed by 4 bases and 2 bases, with 12 bases remaining between them. Germline V CDR1 and CDR2: MNHNS, SASEGT. This clonotype was sampled from a man between 18 and 29 years old in good health. The sequencing input was memory CD4+ T cells sorted from blood. Subset described: CD45RA-negative fraction. The rearrangement joins TRBV6-1 to TRBJ2-7; possible D gene TRBD1, 5 bases. CDR3 sequence reads: CASSVGDLTYEQYF. CDR3 in DNA: TGTGCCAGCAGTGTAGGGGATCTCACCTACGAGCAGTACTTC.